These T cell receptor beta chains were read from a single sample in a study of shared clonotypes between healthy human individuals. Clones were read by immunoSEQ multiplex PCR, and TCRdb kept only the in-frame ones, dropping some. The data contain 400,000 to 600,000 clones, 70% to 80% of them singletons. The material sequenced was PBMCs. These receptor sequences come from a woman aged 40-49 years in good health. Some clones in this sample may be carry-over from other donors' samples. The CDR3 runs from the conserved cysteine through the conserved F or W. A D gene is named only where the DNA matches it firmly. Only part of the rows carry a size: once, few, many, or a class if the clone is expanded.

CSVIRAGEVYEQYF	TGCAGCGTTATTAGAGCGGGAGAGGTGTACGAGCAGTACTTC	TRBV29-1	-	TRBD2	TRBJ2-7
CASSTGLVRNYEQYF	TGTGCCAGCAGTACCGGACTAGTTAGGAACTACGAGCAGTACTTC	TRBV2	-	TRBD2	TRBJ2-7
CASSRGQETQYF	TGTGCCAGCTCACGAGGCCAAGAGACCCAGTACTTC	TRBV18	-	-	TRBJ2-5
CASSIRDRGSPLHF	TGTGCCAGCAGCATACGGGACAGGGGATCACCCCTCCACTTT	TRBV11-3	-	TRBD1	TRBJ1-6
CASSGLAYQETQYF	TGTGCCAGCAGTGGACTGGCTTACCAAGAGACCCAGTACTTC	TRBV2	few	-	TRBJ2-5
CASSLEGPANYGYTF	TGTGCCAGCAGTTTAGAGGGCCCAGCTAACTATGGCTACACCTTC	TRBV28	-	-	TRBJ1-2
CAWSVGPGGEQFF	TGTGCCTGGAGTGTAGGCCCAGGGGGTGAGCAGTTCTTC	TRBV30	-	TRBD1	TRBJ2-1
CASSKGLPSYNEQFF	TGTGCCAGCAGCAAGGGACTGCCGTCCTACAATGAGCAGTTCTTC	TRBV7-3	-	-	TRBJ2-1
CASSFGRVGETQYF	TGTGCCAGCAGTTTCGGCAGGGTCGGGGAGACCCAGTACTTC	TRBV28	-	-	TRBJ2-5
CSVEEHDQETQYF	TGCAGCGTTGAAGAACATGACCAAGAGACCCAGTACTTC	TRBV29-1	-	-	TRBJ2-5
CASSRDRGSYYGYTF	TGTGCCAGCAGTAGGGACAGGGGTTCCTACTATGGCTACACCTTC	TRBV6-6	-	TRBD1	TRBJ1-2
CSVESSVVGTEAFF	TGCAGCGTTGAATCCTCAGTAGTCGGCACTGAAGCTTTCTTT	TRBV29-1	few	-	TRBJ1-1
CASSPLASGGELFF	TGTGCCAGCAGTCCACTAGCGAGCGGCGGGGAGCTGTTTTTT	TRBV7-3	many	TRBD2	TRBJ2-2
CASSIIGGAHAFF	TGTGCCAGTAGTATCATCGGAGGGGCTCATGCTTTCTTT	TRBV19	few	-	TRBJ1-1
CASSRAPTMFGEQYF	TGCGCCAGCAGCCGGGCCCCGACTATGTTCGGGGAGCAGTACTTC	TRBV4-1	-	-	TRBJ2-7
CASSPSSGRAGEQFF	TGTGCCAGCTCACCATCTAGCGGGAGGGCCGGTGAGCAGTTCTTC	TRBV18	-	TRBD2	TRBJ2-1
CASSPQYSGNEQFF	TGTGCCAGCTCACCACAGTATTCGGGGAATGAGCAGTTCTTC	TRBV18	-	-	TRBJ2-1
CASSVASGSREQFF	TGCGCCAGCAGCGTGGCTAGCGGGAGTAGAGAGCAGTTCTTC	TRBV5-1	few	TRBD2	TRBJ2-1
CASGLIDTGELFF	TGTGCTAGTGGTTTGATAGACACCGGGGAGCTGTTTTTT	TRBV12-5	-	-	TRBJ2-2
CASKTGNYNEQFF	TGTGCCAGTAAAACAGGGAACTACAATGAGCAGTTCTTC	TRBV19	few	-	TRBJ2-1
CATSRPGQGPLQETQYF	TGTGCCACCAGCAGACCGGGACAGGGACCCCTCCAAGAGACCCAGTACTTC	TRBV15	-	TRBD1	TRBJ2-5
CASSLIGLANTGELFF	TGTGCCAGCAGCTTGATTGGACTAGCGAACACCGGGGAGCTGTTTTTT	TRBV5-4	-	TRBD2	TRBJ2-2
CASKDPGNSPLHF	TGTGCCAGCAAGGACCCGGGAAATTCACCCCTCCACTTT	TRBV6-1	-	-	TRBJ1-6
CSATQGIEQYF	TGCAGTGCTACTCAGGGGATCGAGCAGTACTTC	TRBV20-1	-	-	TRBJ2-7
CASSGGVGTEAFF	TGTGCCAGCAGTGGAGGGGTGGGCACTGAAGCTTTCTTT	TRBV2	-	-	TRBJ1-1
CASSPPQPLHEAFF	TGTGCCAGCTCACCACCACAACCCCTGCATGAAGCTTTCTTT	TRBV18	few	-	TRBJ1-1
CASSPDGGRETQYF	TGTGCCAGCAGCCCAGACGGGGGGCGGGAGACCCAGTACTTC	TRBV7-9	-	-	TRBJ2-5
CAWNRGDRDLDQPQHF	TGTGCCTGGAACAGAGGGGACAGGGACTTAGATCAGCCCCAGCATTTT	TRBV30	few	TRBD1	TRBJ1-5
CASSRGGFYEQYF	TGTGCCAGCAGTCGAGGGGGTTTTTACGAGCAGTACTTC	TRBV6-5	-	-	TRBJ2-7
CASSLPGLAGGEQYF	TGTGCCAGCAGCTTACCGGGACTAGCGGGAGGGGAGCAGTACTTC	TRBV7-2	-	TRBD2	TRBJ2-5
CASSQGRASGSHEQFF	TGCGCCAGCAGCCAAGGGAGGGCTAGCGGGAGCCATGAGCAGTTCTTC	TRBV4-3	-	TRBD2	TRBJ2-1
CASSVATGAGVGNTIYF	TGTGCCAGCAGCGTAGCTACTGGGGCAGGGGTTGGAAACACCATATATTTT	TRBV9	-	-	TRBJ1-3
CASSPRRNTDTQYF	TGTGCCAGCAGCCCCCGGCGGAACACAGATACGCAGTATTTT	TRBV2	-	-	TRBJ2-3
CAIQDRDYEQYF	TGTGCCATCCAGGACAGGGACTACGAGCAGTACTTC	TRBV10-3	-	TRBD1	TRBJ2-7
CAISKPDGTNYGYTF	TGTGCCATCAGTAAACCTGACGGAACTAACTATGGCTACACCTTC	TRBV10-3	-	-	TRBJ1-2
CASSPYGDYGYTF	TGTGCCAGTAGCCCGTACGGAGACTATGGCTACACCTTC	TRBV19	-	-	TRBJ1-2
CASSLVFGGTNEKLFF	TGCGCCAGCAGCTTGGTTTTTGGGGGTACTAATGAAAAACTGTTTTTT	TRBV5-1	-	-	TRBJ1-4
CASSELAFGGIVTEAFF	TGTGCCAGCAGTGAACTCGCCTTCGGGGGAATCGTCACTGAAGCTTTCTTT	TRBV6-1	-	-	TRBJ1-1
CATAQHNTGELFF	TGTGCCACCGCACAACACAACACCGGGGAGCTGTTTTTT	TRBV19	-	-	TRBJ2-2
CASSLGGVGSYNEQFF	TGTGCCAGCAGCTTAGGGGGGGTTGGCTCCTACAATGAGCAGTTCTTC	TRBV5-4	-	-	TRBJ2-1
CASSAQGTGELFF	TGCGCCAGCAGCGCACAGGGTACCGGGGAGCTGTTTTTT	TRBV5-1	-	-	TRBJ2-2
CASSQDRGGQPQHF	TGTGCCAGCAGTCAGGACAGGGGCGGACAGCCCCAGCATTTT	TRBV27	few	TRBD1	TRBJ1-5
CASSSATGELFF	TGTGCCAGCAGCTCGGCCACCGGGGAGCTGTTTTTT	TRBV7-3	-	-	TRBJ2-2
CAITGTGAGYTF	TGTGCCATCACCGGAACAGGGGCGGGCTACACCTTC	TRBV10-3	-	TRBD1	TRBJ1-2
CASSQEGGQGVTLAKNIQYF	TGCGCCAGCAGCCAAGAAGGGGGGCAGGGGGTTACTCTAGCCAAAAACATTCAGTACTTC	TRBV4-1	-	-	TRBJ2-4
CAWSVPSWYSNQPQHF	TGTGCCTGGAGTGTACCCTCGTGGTATAGCAATCAGCCCCAGCATTTT	TRBV30	few	-	TRBJ1-5
CASSKDRAAGNTIYF	TGTGCCAGCTCAAAAGACCGAGCAGCTGGAAACACCATATATTTT	TRBV18	few	-	TRBJ1-3
CAWTQGPAQPQHF	TGTGCCTGGACCCAGGGCCCCGCTCAGCCCCAGCATTTT	TRBV30	-	-	TRBJ1-5
CASSHSDRLTYEQYF	TGCGCCAGCAGTCACTCCGACAGGCTAACCTACGAGCAGTACTTC	TRBV23-1	-	-	TRBJ2-7
CASSKDDRITNEKLFF	TGTGCCAGCAGCAAGGATGACAGAATAACTAATGAAAAACTGTTTTTT	TRBV5-5	-	-	TRBJ1-4